The 4 T cell receptor beta chains below come from one sample, sequenced in a study of liver allograft versus peripheral blood T cells. Study-wide background: Intrahepatic T cell receptor repertoires from transplanted livers were compared against repertoires in recipients' peripheral blood.

One entry per CDR3 protein results from TCRdb running MiXCR on the reads. The sample has around 2,700 distinct CDR3 sequences; 15% to 19% are singletons. Receptors were obtained from a human patient who had a liver transplant. Some T cells here may be from the graft donor.

This clonotype was counted a few times. V gene TRBV10-2 combines with J gene TRBJ2-7; perhaps TRBD2 as D (6 bases). Trimming shortened V by 7 bases and J by 2 bases, and 18 bases separated the two germline ends. From germline, CDR1 is WSHSY and CDR2 SAAADI. The CDR3 has 15 amino acids. For the CDR3, the DNA is TGCGCCAGCACCCTATCGGAGGGCTATACCTACGAGCAGTACTTC. Its protein product is CASTLSEGYTYEQYF.

With regard to this clonotype: One base away lies a much larger clone, so this may be a sequencing read error. The chain carries TRBV7-9 and TRBJ1-6, with a weak D call TRBD1 (6 bases). V was pared by 10 bases and J by 5 bases, with 18 bases between. In germline, CDR1 is SEHNR, CDR2 FQNEAQ (reference sequence). This CDR3 has 15 residues. The CDR3 loop reads CANKADRRNNSPLHF. DNA for the CDR3: TGTGCCAACAAAGCGGACAGACGAAATAATTCACCCCTCCACTTT.

This clonotype was found a few times. DNA for the CDR3: TGTGCCAGAAGCTTGAATAAATCAGATGACGGGGAGCTGTTTTTT. Translating gives CARSLNKSDDGELFF. The J gene is TRBJ2-2, the V gene TRBV5-3; D unresolved. TRBV5-3 is treated as an ORF (open reading frame) with a function not yet certain. This CDR3 comprises 15 residues. The V end lost 1 base, the J end lost 7 bases, and 14 bases lay between the germline ends.

This clonotype was seen ten or more times. The chain is built from TRBV9 and TRBJ1-1, with 7 positions matching TRBD1. J lost 1 base, V lost 6 bases, and 3 bases had no gene match. The CDR3 length is 13 residues. The germline CDR1 and CDR2 sequences are SGDLS and YYNGEE. CDR3 amino acids: CASTQGSNTEAFF. CDR3 bases: TGTGCCAGCACACAGGGGTCGAACACTGAAGCTTTCTTT.